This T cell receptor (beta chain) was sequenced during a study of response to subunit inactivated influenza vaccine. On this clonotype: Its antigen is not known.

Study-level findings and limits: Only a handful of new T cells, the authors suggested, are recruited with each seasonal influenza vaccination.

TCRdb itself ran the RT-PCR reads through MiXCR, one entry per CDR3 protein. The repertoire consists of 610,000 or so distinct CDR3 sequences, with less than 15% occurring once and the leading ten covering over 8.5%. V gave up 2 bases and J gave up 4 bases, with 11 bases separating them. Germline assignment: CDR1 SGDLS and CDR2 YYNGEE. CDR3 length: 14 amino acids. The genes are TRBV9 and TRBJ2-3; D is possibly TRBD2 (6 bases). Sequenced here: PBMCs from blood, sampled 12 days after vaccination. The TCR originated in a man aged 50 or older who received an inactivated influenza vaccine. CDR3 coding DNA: TGTGCCAGCAGCGTTCAATGGGGGGCAGATACGCAGTATTTT. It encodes CASSVQWGADTQYF.